These 13 T cell receptor beta chains were sequenced from one sample in a study of blood T cell repertoires in COVID-19. Profiling relied on immunoSEQ multiplex PCR, and the TCRdb table lists in-frame clones only, not all of them. In the table there are about 160,000 clones, roughly 87% of which are singletons. What was sequenced was PBMCs or T cells enriched from blood (not recorded which). Receptor source: a woman in her forties or fifties who had recovered from COVID-19.

J is TRBJ2-5 and V is TRBV28, with 10 bases aligning to TRBD1. V lost 6 bases and J lost 0; bases outside the gene matches: 10. The CDR3 is 17 amino acids. Germline-derived CDR1 and CDR2 are MDHEN and SYDVKM. The CDR3 sequence is CASRLGTGELYQETQYF. The DNA of the CDR3 is TGTGCCAGCAGACTCGGGACAGGGGAGTTGTACCAAGAGACCCAGTACTTC.

The CDR3 DNA reads TGCGCCAGCAGGTCTAGCGGGGGGGCGGCAGATACGCAGTATTTT. It is translated as CASRSSGGAADTQYF. The rearrangement links TRBV5-1 to TRBJ2-3; 12 nucleotides match TRBD2. V lost 5 bases and J lost 4; bases outside the gene matches: 5. Looked up from germline, CDR1 is SGHRS and CDR2 is YFSETQ. The CDR3 has 15 amino acids.

This rearrangement joins TRBV21-1 to TRBJ2-7; the D call TRBD2 from the table was never checked on the DNA. TRBV21-1 is a pseudogene. The CDR3 loop spans 16 amino acids. The CDR3 protein is CASSTAASGAGNEQYF. The CDR3 DNA is TGTGCCAGCAGTACCGCGGCTAGCGGGGCTGGGAACGAGCAGTACTTC.

The CDR3 nucleotides read TGTGCCAGTGGACTAGCGGGATCGGGGGAGCAGTACTTC. It translates to CASGLAGSGEQYF. J is TRBJ2-7 and V is TRBV7-9, with TRBD2 identical over 12 bases. The CDR3 covers 13 residues. The trim removed 9 bases at V and 7 bases at J, leaving 7 bases unmatched. The germline V gene encodes CDR1 SEHNR and CDR2 FQNEAQ (reference sequence).

J is TRBJ2-1 and V is TRBV29-1; 14 nucleotides match TRBD2. Unmatched junction bases numbered 3, after V lost 5 bases and J lost 6 bases. The germline V gene has CDR1 SQVTM and CDR2 ANQGSEA. This CDR3 is 14 amino acids long. The CDR3 bases are TGCAGCGTTAGGACTAGCGGGAGGATCAATGAGCAGTTCTTC. Its translation: CSVRTSGRINEQFF.

The chain recombines TRBV13 with TRBJ1-2; possibly TRBD1 for D (5 bases). Germline V gene sequence: CDR1 PRHDT, CDR2 FYEKMQ (reference sequence). This CDR3 contains 15 residues. Trimming stripped 6 bases from V and 2 bases from J, with 16 bases between. The CDR3 region has the DNA TGTGCCAGCAGATCCCATGGGGCAGGCAACTATGGCTACACCTTC. It specifies CASRSHGAGNYGYTF.

This clone occurred once. The V gene is TRBV18, the J gene TRBJ2-5, with TRBD1 as a possible D gene (6 bases). Germline CDR1 reads KGHSH; CDR2 reads LQKENI. This CDR3 has 13 amino acids. The germline V and J ends were trimmed by 4 bases and 2 bases, with 8 bases remaining between them. As DNA, the CDR3 is TGTGCCAGCTCACGACAGGTACAAGAGACCCAGTACTTC. Residues: CASSRQVQETQYF.

This clone has a single count. J is TRBJ1-4 and V is TRBV5-1; tentative D call: TRBD1 (5 bases). The CDR3 runs to 14 residues. V lost 4 bases and J lost 0, with 7 bases in between. Germline V CDR1 and CDR2: SGHRS, YFSETQ. CDR3 loop: CASSQTATNEKLFF. The CDR3 nucleotides read TGCGCCAGCAGCCAGACAGCAACTAATGAAAAACTGTTTTTT.

The V and J genes are TRBV12-3 or TRBV12-4 and TRBJ1-2; D is undetermined. The V and J ends lost 3 bases and 6 bases respectively, with 5 bases between them. CDR3 length equals 11 residues. The CDR3: CASSLRDGYTF. CDR3 DNA: TGTGCCAGCAGTTTGAGGGATGGCTACACCTTC.

J is TRBJ1-4 and V is TRBV24-1; D unclear. The CDR3 is made up of 15 amino acids. Deletions cut 3 bases from V and 5 bases from J, with 12 bases between. Germline CDR1 is KGHDR and CDR2 is SFDVKD. As DNA, the CDR3 is TGTGCCACCAGTGATAGTAGGACGGGGAATGAAAAACTGTTTTTT. Amino acids: CATSDSRTGNEKLFF.

This chain connects TRBV11-1 to TRBJ2-7, with D possibly TRBD1 on 6 matching bases. V was pared by 4 bases and J by 4 bases, with 11 bases between. From germline, CDR1 is SGHAT and CDR2 FQDESV (reference sequence). The CDR3 contains 13 residues. The CDR3 coding sequence is TGTGCCAGCAGCTCAGACAGGCCGTACGAGCAGTACTTC. Protein sequence: CASSSDRPYEQYF.

V gene TRBV9 combines with J gene TRBJ2-1; 7 bases map to TRBD2. Germline trimming cut 2 bases from V and 8 bases from J; bases unmatched to any gene: 13. Germline CDR1 and CDR2: SGDLS and YYNGEE. CDR3 length equals 16 residues. The CDR3 here is CASSVRDLRLADEQFF. The CDR3 DNA reads as TGTGCCAGCAGCGTGCGGGATCTCCGACTAGCAGATGAGCAGTTCTTC.

A single count supports this clone. The chain recombines TRBV30 with TRBJ1-5; 8 bases align to TRBD1. CDR3 size: 13 residues. V dropped 5 bases and J dropped 2; count of bases not matched to a gene: 2. Germline V gives CDR1 GTSNPN, CDR2 SVGIG (reference sequence). CDR3 residues: CAWQGQGNQPQHF. In nucleotides, the CDR3 is TGTGCCTGGCAGGGACAGGGCAATCAGCCCCAGCATTTT.